The 9 T cell receptor beta chains below come from one sample, sequenced in a study of shared clonotypes between healthy human individuals. Assay used: immunoSEQ multiplex PCR; TCRdb lists only in-frame clones, some missing. The top ten clones hold 0.06% of a sample with under 550,000 clones, 96% of them seen once. The sequenced sample was naive CD4+ T cells sorted from blood. Specified subset: CD45RA+ positively selected. The receptors derive from a woman aged 25 to 39 in good health.

The rearrangement links TRBV5-5 to TRBJ1-5; D gene ambiguous. The CDR3 runs 16 residues. Germline V gives CDR1 SGHKS, CDR2 YYEKEE (reference sequence). Trimming cost V 1 base and J 0 bases, with 11 bases left between them. The CDR3: CASSLLGGYSNQPQHF. CDR3 DNA: TGTGCCAGCAGCTTGCTTGGAGGATATAGCAATCAGCCCCAGCATTTT.

V is TRBV6-5 and J is TRBJ2-6; D ambiguous. V lost 0 bases, J lost 1 base, and 4 bases lay in between. Per the germline V gene, CDR1 is MNHEY and CDR2 is SVGAGI. This CDR3 contains 15 residues. CDR3 DNA sequence: TGTGCCAGCAGTTACTCGTGGTCTGGGGCCAACGTCCTGACTTTC. It codes for CASSYSWSGANVLTF.

This clone appeared once. The chain joins TRBV6-1 to TRBJ1-1; tentative D call: TRBD1 (5 bases). Trimming removed 6 bases from V and 2 bases from J, with 16 bases in between. CDR3 length: 15 amino acids. Germline-derived CDR1 and CDR2 are MNHNS and SASEGT. The CDR3 loop reads CASSEGLGDNTEAFF. The CDR3 coding sequence is TGTGCCAGCAGCGAGGGGTTAGGGGACAACACTGAAGCTTTCTTT.

The J gene is TRBJ2-2, the V gene TRBV6-4; D gene uncertain. The CDR3 is 14 residues long. The V gene lost 6 bases and the J gene lost 4 bases, with 12 bases spanning the gap. The V gene's germline CDR1 is MRHNA and CDR2 SNTAGT. CDR3 in amino acids: CASSYGQATGELFF. The CDR3 DNA follows: TGTGCCAGCAGCTACGGTCAAGCCACCGGGGAGCTGTTTTTT.

This chain joins TRBV7-2 and TRBJ1-5, with D unclear. CDR1 and CDR2 (germline): SGHTA, FQGNSA. V was trimmed by 5 bases and J by 1 base, leaving 9 bases between them. This CDR3 comprises 14 residues. CDR3 sequence: CASSRMASNQPQHF. The CDR3 DNA reads as TGTGCCAGCAGCCGTATGGCGAGCAATCAGCCCCAGCATTTT.

This clone was seen once. The chain combines TRBV29-1 with TRBJ2-5, with D possibly matching TRBD2 (6 bases). Germline V gives CDR1 SQVTM, CDR2 ANQGSEA. V lost 7 bases, J lost 4 bases, and 19 bases lay in between. The CDR3 covers 14 residues. This chain's CDR3 is CSARRGGVVETQYF. The CDR3 DNA follows: TGCAGCGCTAGACGGGGCGGGGTGGTAGAGACCCAGTACTTC.

The chain couples TRBV2 to TRBJ2-7; 9 nucleotides align to TRBD1. Germline-derived CDR1 and CDR2 are SNHLY and FYNNEI. Trimming removed 10 bases from V and 3 bases from J; junction bases left unmatched: 10. The CDR3 is 14 residues long. CDR3 amino acids: CATMHRDRDYEQYF. The CDR3 DNA reads TGTGCCACCATGCACCGGGACAGGGACTACGAGCAGTACTTC.

The rearrangement links TRBV28 to TRBJ2-3; the match to TRBD2 covers 11 bases. Trimming took 1 base from V and 5 from J; bases not matched to a gene: 5. Germline CDR1 MDHEN, CDR2 SYDVKM. The CDR3 totals 16 residues. The CDR3 loop is CASSLYSGRAEDTQYF. The CDR3 DNA sequence: TGTGCCAGCAGTTTATATAGCGGGAGGGCCGAAGATACGCAGTATTTT.

In this sample, this clone turned up once. The chain is built from TRBV7-9 and TRBJ2-3; D remains unclear. Germline CDR1 is SEHNR and CDR2 is FQNEAQ (reference sequence). The V gene lost 5 bases and the J gene lost 0 bases, with 6 bases spanning the gap. This CDR3 has 13 amino acids. In DNA, the CDR3 is TGTGCCAGCAGCCATGGGAGCACAGATACGCAGTATTTT. Protein sequence: CASSHGSTDTQYF.